The T cell receptor beta chain under discussion was sequenced for a study of blood T cell repertoires in COVID-19. V was pared by 2 bases and J by 8 bases, with 12 bases between. CDR1 and CDR2 from the germline V gene are GTSNPN and SVGIG (reference sequence). The CDR3 length is 12 residues. Authors' data handling: Cell counts per sample came from amplifying reference gene primers. The table came from immunoSEQ multiplex PCR; TCRdb's copy has only in-frame clones and leaves some out. V and J calls and clone size are as listed in that table; D and trimming were resolved from the DNA. The sample has about 340,000 clones; roughly 86% are singletons.

V usage is TRBV30 and J usage is TRBJ1-2; no clear D. This sequence was found in a woman in her 70s with COVID-19, enrolled during active disease. The specimen sequenced was peripheral blood. The CDR3 nucleotides read TGTGCCTGGAGTCGGGAGAACGGCGGCTACACCTTC. Its translation is CAWSRENGGYTF.